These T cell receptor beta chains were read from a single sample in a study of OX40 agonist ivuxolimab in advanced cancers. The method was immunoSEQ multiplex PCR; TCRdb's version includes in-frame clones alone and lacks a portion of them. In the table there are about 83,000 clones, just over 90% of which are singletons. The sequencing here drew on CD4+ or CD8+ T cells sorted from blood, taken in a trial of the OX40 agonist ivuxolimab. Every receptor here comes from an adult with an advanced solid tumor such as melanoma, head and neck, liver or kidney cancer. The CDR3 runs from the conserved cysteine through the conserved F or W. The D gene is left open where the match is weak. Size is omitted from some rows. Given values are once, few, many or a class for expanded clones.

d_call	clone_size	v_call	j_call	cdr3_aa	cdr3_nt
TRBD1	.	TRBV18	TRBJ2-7	CASSPTGENEQYF	TGTGCCAGCTCACCAACAGGGGAGAACGAGCAGTACTTC
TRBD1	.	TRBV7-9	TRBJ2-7	CASSHRDRFSYEQYF	TGTGCCAGCAGCCACCGGGACAGATTCTCCTACGAGCAGTACTTC
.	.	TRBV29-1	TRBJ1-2	CSVLDGDYGYTF	TGCAGCGTTTTGGACGGGGACTATGGCTACACCTTC
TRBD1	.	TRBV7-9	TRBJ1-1	CASSHSGGGGGAFF	TGTGCCAGCAGCCACTCGGGAGGGGGCGGGGGAGCTTTCTTT
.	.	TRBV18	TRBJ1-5	CASSPTDSHQPQHF	TGTGCCAGCTCACCTACGGACAGCCATCAGCCCCAGCATTTT
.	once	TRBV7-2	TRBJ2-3	CASSLAYTDTQYF	TGTGCCAGCAGCTTAGCCTACACAGATACGCAGTATTTT
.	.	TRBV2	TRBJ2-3	CASRRERDSDTQYF	TGTGCCAGCAGACGGGAGAGGGATTCAGATACGCAGTATTTT
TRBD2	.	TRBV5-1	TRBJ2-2	CASSFSGRNTGELFF	TGCGCCAGCAGCTTTAGCGGGAGAAACACCGGGGAGCTGTTTTTT
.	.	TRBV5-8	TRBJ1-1	CASSLEVGGRTEAFF	TGTGCCAGCAGCTTGGAGGTCGGGGGAAGGACTGAAGCTTTCTTT
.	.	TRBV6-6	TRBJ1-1	CASSYSTANTEAFF	TGTGCCAGCAGTTACTCCACAGCGAACACTGAAGCTTTCTTT
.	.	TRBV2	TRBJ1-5	CASSEALTDQPQHF	TGTGCCAGCAGTGAAGCGCTTACAGATCAGCCCCAGCATTTT
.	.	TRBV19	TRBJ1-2	CASSFSSETLYGYTF	TGTGCCAGTAGTTTCAGTTCGGAGACCCTCTATGGCTACACCTTC
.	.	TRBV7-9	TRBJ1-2	CASSFEAAFDGYTF	TGTGCCAGCAGCTTTGAAGCCGCCTTCGATGGCTACACCTTC
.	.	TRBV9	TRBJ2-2	CASSVALKGLRTGELFF	TGTGCCAGCAGCGTAGCTCTGAAAGGGTTGCGCACCGGGGAGCTGTTTTTT
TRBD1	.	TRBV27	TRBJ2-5	CASKRQGLQETQYF	TGTGCCAGTAAAAGACAGGGCCTACAAGAGACCCAGTACTTC
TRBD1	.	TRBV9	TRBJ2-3	CASRLGTGLEWTQYF	TGTGCCAGCAGGTTGGGGACAGGGCTAGAGTGGACGCAGTATTTT
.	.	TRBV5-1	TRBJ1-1	CASSPVSGATEAFF	TGCGCCAGCAGCCCGGTATCAGGAGCCACTGAAGCTTTCTTT
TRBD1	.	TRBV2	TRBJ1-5	CASRQGAVQPQHF	TGTGCCAGCAGACAGGGGGCGGTTCAGCCCCAGCATTTT
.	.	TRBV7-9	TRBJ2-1	CASSTGRRAQFF	TGTGCCAGCAGCACAGGACGGAGAGCGCAGTTCTTC
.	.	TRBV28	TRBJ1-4	CASSLPVQATNEKLFF	TGTGCCAGCAGCCTCCCGGTACAAGCAACTAATGAAAAACTGTTTTTT
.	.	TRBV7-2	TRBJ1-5	CASSEGLNNQPQHF	TGTGCCAGCAGCGAAGGACTGAACAATCAGCCCCAGCATTTT
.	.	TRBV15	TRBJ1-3	CATSRDSPGNTIYF	TGTGCCACCAGCAGAGACTCCCCTGGAAACACCATATATTTT
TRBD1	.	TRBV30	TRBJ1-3	CACRGQANPNTIYF	TGTGCCTGCCGAGGACAGGCGAACCCGAACACCATATATTTT
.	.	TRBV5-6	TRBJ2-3	CASSSGPGTDTQYF	TGTGCCAGCAGCTCGGGACCGGGCACAGATACGCAGTATTTT
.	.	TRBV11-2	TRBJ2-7	CASSLVERAGSYEQYF	TGTGCCAGCAGCTTAGTTGAGAGGGCCGGGTCCTACGAGCAGTACTTC
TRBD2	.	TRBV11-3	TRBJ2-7	CASSLGRTSYEQYF	TGTGCCAGCAGCTTAGGAAGGACTAGCTACGAGCAGTACTTC
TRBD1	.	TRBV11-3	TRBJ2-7	CASSFLGTGAPYEQYF	TGTGCCAGCAGCTTCCTCGGGACAGGGGCACCCTACGAGCAGTACTTC
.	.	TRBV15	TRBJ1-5	CATSRDRSGQPQHF	TGTGCCACCAGCAGAGATCGCTCGGGTCAGCCCCAGCATTTT
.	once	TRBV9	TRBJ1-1	CASSVGANTEAFF	TGTGCCAGCAGCGTAGGGGCCAACACTGAAGCTTTCTTT
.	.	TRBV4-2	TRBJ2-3	CASSTNTDTQYF	TGTGCCAGCAGCACAAACACAGATACGCAGTATTTT
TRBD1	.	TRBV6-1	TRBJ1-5	CASSEGTGGFYSNQPQHF	TGTGCCAGCAGTGAAGGGACAGGGGGATTTTATAGCAATCAGCCCCAGCATTTT
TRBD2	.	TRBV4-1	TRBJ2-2	CASSQAAAGGSTGELFF	TGCGCCAGCAGCCAAGCCGCAGCGGGCGGGAGCACCGGGGAGCTGTTTTTT
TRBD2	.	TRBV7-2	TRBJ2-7	CASSLVAGGDPHEQYF	TGTGCCAGCAGCTTAGTAGCGGGAGGGGATCCCCACGAGCAGTACTTC
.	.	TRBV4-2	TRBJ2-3	CASSPSATSTDTQYF	TGTGCCAGCAGCCCATCAGCGACTAGCACAGATACGCAGTATTTT
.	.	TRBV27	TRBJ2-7	CASSFSQGFYEQYF	TGTGCCAGCAGTTTCTCACAGGGATTCTACGAGCAGTACTTC
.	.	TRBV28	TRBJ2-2	CASSDLITGELFF	TGTGCCAGCAGTGATCTGATCACCGGGGAGCTGTTTTTT
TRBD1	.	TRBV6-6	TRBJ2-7	CASSPGAGGAHEQYF	TGTGCCAGCAGTCCTGGCGCAGGGGGTGCCCACGAGCAGTACTTC
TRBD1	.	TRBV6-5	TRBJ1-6	CASRPGQGNSPLHF	TGTGCCAGCAGGCCGGGACAGGGAAATTCACCCCTCCACTTT
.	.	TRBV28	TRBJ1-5	CASRSQGVQPQHF	TGTGCCAGCAGATCACAGGGAGTCCAGCCCCAGCATTTT
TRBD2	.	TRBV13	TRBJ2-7	CASSLAGGRASYEQYF	TGTGCCAGCAGCTTAGCGGGCGGGAGGGCCTCCTACGAGCAGTACTTC
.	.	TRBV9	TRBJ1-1	CASSVGEGRSTEAFF	TGTGCCAGCAGCGTAGGGGAGGGGAGGAGCACTGAAGCTTTCTTT
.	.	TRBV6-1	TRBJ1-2	CASSGRERGGYTF	TGTGCCAGCAGTGGAAGGGAGAGAGGTGGCTACACCTTC
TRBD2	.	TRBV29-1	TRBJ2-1	CSVTPTSGSNEQFF	TGCAGCGTGACCCCAACTAGCGGGAGCAATGAGCAGTTCTTC
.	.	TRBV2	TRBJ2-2	CASCRENTGELFF	TGTGCCAGCTGTCGAGAGAACACCGGGGAGCTGTTTTTT
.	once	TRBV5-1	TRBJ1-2	CASSLVPGSTYGYTF	TGCGCCAGCAGCTTGGTGCCAGGGTCGACCTATGGCTACACCTTC
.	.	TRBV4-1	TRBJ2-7	CASSQGRPDRFSSYEQYF	TGCGCCAGCAGCCAAGGGAGGCCCGACAGATTTTCCTCCTACGAGCAGTACTTC
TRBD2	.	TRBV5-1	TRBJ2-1	CASSLGSGGGLEQFF	TGCGCCAGCAGCTTGGGGTCGGGAGGGGGATTAGAGCAGTTCTTC
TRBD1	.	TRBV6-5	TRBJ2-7	CASSYSSTGDYEQYF	TGTGCCAGCAGTTACTCGAGTACAGGGGACTACGAGCAGTACTTC
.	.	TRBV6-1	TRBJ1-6	CASSEGAGVSPLHF	TGTGCCAGCAGTGAAGGGGCAGGGGTCTCACCCCTCCACTTT